This TCR beta chain was observed in a study of long-term antiretroviral therapy in people with HIV. Survey level was the resolution at which the v3.0 immunoSEQ assay ran. Clones were read by immunoSEQ multiplex PCR, and TCRdb kept only the in-frame ones, dropping some. The data show 36,000 or so clones, about 80% seen once. Trimming stripped 4 bases from V and 2 bases from J, with 12 bases between. The germline gives CDR1 KGHSH, CDR2 LQKENI. CDR3 length: 14 residues. Study-wide results and caveats: ART was followed by higher diversity that remained below transplant donor controls.

To note about this clone: Its target is unknown.

The receptor was isolated from a man aged 18 to 35 with HIV. The chain has TRBV18 and TRBJ2-7; weak D call: TRBD1 (5 bases). Sequenced material: unsorted PBMCs, taken 0.6 years after starting antiretroviral therapy. CDR3 sequence: CASSLSTVPYEQYF. The CDR3 nucleotides read TGTGCCAGCTCACTTTCGACAGTCCCCTACGAGCAGTACTTC.